This TCR beta chain comes out of a study of shared clonotypes between healthy human individuals. V shed 4 bases and J 3 bases; nucleotides not matched to a gene: 6. Germline CDR1 reads SGHNT; CDR2 reads YYREEE (reference sequence). The CDR3 consists of 15 residues. Study observations and caveats: Among non-shared clonotypes, generation probabilities were lower than among those shared by all four donors.

Sorted-subset replicate PCRs used 200 ng DNA, tens of thousands of T cell genomes. Libraries were prepared by immunoSEQ multiplex PCR; TCRdb keeps only in-frame clonotypes and omits some of them. The data show 1,100,000 or so clones, with around three quarters seen just once and more than 0.45% held by the top ten. Comments on this clone: The antigen is not known.

This TCR came from a young man in good health. Some clones in this sample may be carry-over from other donors' samples. The specimen was memory CD4+ T cells from PBMCs. Specified subset: CD45RA-negative fraction. The chain carries TRBV5-4 and TRBJ2-3; the match to TRBD1 covers 9 bases. CDR3 amino acids: CASSPGGTGTDTQYF. In DNA form, the CDR3 reads TGTGCCAGCAGCCCCGGGGGGACAGGGACAGATACGCAGTATTTT.